This T cell receptor (beta chain) emerged from a study of post-analysis software for immune sequencing data. Study-wide context: Several disease courses (relapsing-remitting, secondary progressive and progressive-relapsing) of multiple sclerosis were included.

Unique molecular identifiers had been added to the TCR beta cDNA libraries. TCRdb fed the PCR reads into MiXCR, producing one record per CDR3 protein. The sample includes some 240,000 distinct CDR3 sequences, 36% of them seen just once. The specimen sequenced was blood. The clonotype originates from a girl between 5 and 17 years old with multiple sclerosis.

The CDR3 spells CASSYSIEGSNTEAFF. For the CDR3, the DNA is TGTGCCAGCAGTTACTCGATCGAGGGCTCGAACACTGAAGCTTTCTTT. The J gene is TRBJ1-1, the V gene TRBV6-5; D is uncertain. CDR1 and CDR2 from the germline V gene are MNHEY and SVGAGI. Trimming left V 0 bases short and J 1 base short, with 12 bases between. The CDR3 has 16 amino acids.